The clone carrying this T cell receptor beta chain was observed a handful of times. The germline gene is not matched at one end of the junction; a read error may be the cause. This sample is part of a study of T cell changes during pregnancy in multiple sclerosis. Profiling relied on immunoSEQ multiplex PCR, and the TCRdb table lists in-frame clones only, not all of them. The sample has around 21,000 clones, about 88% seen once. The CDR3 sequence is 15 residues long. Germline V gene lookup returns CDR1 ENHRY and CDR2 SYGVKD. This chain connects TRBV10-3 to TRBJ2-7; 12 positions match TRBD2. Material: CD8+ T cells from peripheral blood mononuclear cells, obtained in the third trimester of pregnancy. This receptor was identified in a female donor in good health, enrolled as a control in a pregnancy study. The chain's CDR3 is CASSYSTSGGYEQYF. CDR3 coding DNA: TGTGCCAGCAGTTACTCGACTAGCGGGGGTTACGAGCAGTACTTC.